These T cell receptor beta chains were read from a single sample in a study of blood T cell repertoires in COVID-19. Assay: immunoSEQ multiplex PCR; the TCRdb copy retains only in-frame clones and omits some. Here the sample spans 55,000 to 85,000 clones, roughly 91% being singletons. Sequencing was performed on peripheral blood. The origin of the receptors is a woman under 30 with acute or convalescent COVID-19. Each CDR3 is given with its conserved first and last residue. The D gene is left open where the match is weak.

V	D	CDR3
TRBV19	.	CASSMRGSDEQYF
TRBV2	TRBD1	CASSEQGESYEQYF
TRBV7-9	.	CASTPSGKANYGYTF
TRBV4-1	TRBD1	CASSRLGQAYNEQFF
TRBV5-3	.	CARSYPQDAQHF
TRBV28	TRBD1	CATRDRGLAGYTF
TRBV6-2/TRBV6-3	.	CASSVEGKNIQYF
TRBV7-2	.	CASSLAKAGTDTQYF
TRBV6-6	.	CASSYLRGNTEAFF
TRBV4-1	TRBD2	CASSQRRGDYNEQFF
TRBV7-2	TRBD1	CASILQGAMNTEAFF
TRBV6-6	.	CASSQWGGQSLSNQPQHF
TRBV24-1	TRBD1	CATSDPGQGGTQETQYF
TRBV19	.	CASSVIPGGVETQYF
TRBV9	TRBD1	CASSPRDRGSEAFF
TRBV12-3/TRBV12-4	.	CASSLGDTDTQYF
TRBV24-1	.	CATSIGGDYGYTF
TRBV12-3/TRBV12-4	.	CASRTEMNTEAFF
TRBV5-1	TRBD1	CASSTQGADGNTIYF